Below are 27 T cell receptor beta chains sequenced from a single sample in a study of T cell clones after liver transplantation. The method was immunoSEQ multiplex PCR; TCRdb's version includes in-frame clones alone and lacks a portion of them. The data show around 13,000 clones, just under 75% seen once. The sample here was CD8+ T cells from blood, taken at the 22-month timepoint. The receptors stem from a human patient who received a liver transplant. Some T cells may originate from the graft donor.

The chain is built from TRBV7-2 and TRBJ2-5; D unresolved. Germline loops: CDR1 SGHTA, CDR2 FQGNSA. V was trimmed by 3 bases and J by 5 bases, leaving 4 bases between them. This CDR3 spans 11 amino acids. The CDR3 DNA reads TGTGCCAGCAGCTTTGGTGAGACCCAGTACTTC. This encodes CASSFGETQYF.

This chain links TRBV6-5 with TRBJ1-5; D uncertain. Germline-derived CDR1 and CDR2 are MNHEY and SVGAGI. The V end lost 8 bases, the J end lost 1 base, and 12 bases lay between the germline ends. There are 14 residues in the CDR3. The CDR3, as DNA: TGTGCCAGCCACCGGACGGGGAGCAATCAGCCCCAGCATTTT. Translated, it gives CASHRTGSNQPQHF.

V and J are TRBV11-2 and TRBJ2-1; 9 nucleotides align to TRBD2. The CDR3 has 17 amino acids. V was clipped by 3 bases and J by 6 bases; unmatched bases: 12. The germline gives CDR1 SGHAT, CDR2 FQNNGV. CDR3: CASSFISGTSLLNEQFF. CDR3 nucleotides: TGTGCCAGCAGCTTTATATCCGGGACTAGCTTACTCAATGAGCAGTTCTTC.

By sample share, this clone is medium-sized. The chain combines TRBV5-6 with TRBJ2-3; weak D call: TRBD2 (6 bases). Germline loops: CDR1 SGHDT, CDR2 YYEEEE. V dropped 1 base and J dropped 4 bases, with 10 bases sitting between them. CDR3 length: 14 residues. The CDR3 DNA sequence: TGTGCCAGCAGCTTGTGGGGGGAGTCAGATACGCAGTATTTT. This encodes CASSLWGESDTQYF. Drawing the rest from reference TRBV5-6 and TRBJ2-3, the complete variable domain is DAGVTQSPTHLIKTRGQQVTLRCSPKSGHDTVSWYQQALGQGPQFIFQYYEEEERQRGNFPDRFSGHQFPNYSSELNVNALLLGDSALYLCASSLWGESDTQYFGPGTRLTVL.

The chain carries TRBV4-3 and TRBJ1-1, with a tentative D call TRBD1 (6 bases). The V end lost 2 bases, the J end lost 5 bases, and 9 bases lay between the germline ends. Germline V gene sequence: CDR1 LGHNA, CDR2 YSLEER. The CDR3 spans 13 residues. As DNA, the CDR3 is TGCGCCAGCAGCCAAAGGGGGTTTACTGAAGCTTTCTTT. Protein product: CASSQRGFTEAFF.

This clone occurred once. The genes are TRBV15 and TRBJ2-1, with D possibly matching TRBD2 (6 bases). Trimming cost V 2 bases and J 5 bases, with 19 bases left between them. Germline CDR1 and CDR2: LNHNV and YYDKDF (reference sequence). The CDR3 runs to 17 residues. The CDR3 DNA reads TGTGCCACCAGCAGATCTTACTTTGCGGGGATCCACAATGAGCAGTTCTTC. It is translated as CATSRSYFAGIHNEQFF.

This chain joins TRBV9 and TRBJ2-1; D possibly uses TRBD1 or TRBD2 (6 bases each). With 0 bases removed from V and 4 bases from J, the gap between germline ends came to 11 bases. The CDR3 spans 15 residues. The germline CDR1 and CDR2 sequences are SGDLS and YYNGEE. The CDR3 is CASSVDGGLYNEQFF. The CDR3 nucleotides read TGTGCCAGCAGCGTAGACGGGGGCCTGTACAATGAGCAGTTCTTC.

The CDR3 region has the DNA TGTGCCAGCCGCCCTTGGTCTAGCGGTAACAATGAGCAGTTCTTC. Protein product: CASRPWSSGNNEQFF. The chain is built from TRBV5-5 and TRBJ2-1, with 7 bases aligning to TRBD2. From germline, CDR1 is SGHKS and CDR2 YYEKEE (reference sequence). The junction had 12 bases not matched to a gene; V was cut back by 7 bases and J by 5 bases. The CDR3 contains 15 residues.

J is TRBJ1-1 and V is TRBV7-9; D unresolved. The CDR3 totals 16 residues. Looked up from germline, CDR1 is SEHNR and CDR2 is FQNEAQ (reference sequence). V was pared by 4 bases and J by 2 bases, with 17 bases between. DNA for the CDR3: TGTGCCAGCAGCTCGAGATCCCCTAGGGTAAACACTGAAGCTTTCTTT. Its protein is CASSSRSPRVNTEAFF.

This rearrangement joins TRBV27 to TRBJ2-7, with 9 bases matching TRBD2. CDR1 is MNHEY, CDR2 SMNVEV, per germline (reference sequence). The CDR3 totals 18 residues. The V segment lost 0 bases and the J segment 2 bases; nucleotides outside the gene matches: 11. The CDR3, as DNA: TGTGCCAGCAGTTTATCGTTAACCCCTAGCGGGGTTACCTACGAGCAGTACTTC. Its protein is CASSLSLTPSGVTYEQYF.

Only one count was recorded for this clone. The V and J genes are TRBV5-3 and TRBJ2-7, with TRBD2 as a possible D gene (5 bases). TRBV5-3 qualifies as an ORF whose function is uncertain. This CDR3 has 14 amino acids. V lost 3 bases, J lost 2 bases, and 12 bases lay in between. CDR3 in DNA: TGTGCCAGAAGCTCCCGGACTGGGACCTACGAGCAGTACTTC. It specifies CARSSRTGTYEQYF.

This clone was recorded only once. V and J are TRBV19 and TRBJ1-4, with D unclear. Germline V gene data show CDR1 as LNHDA and CDR2 as SQIVND (reference sequence). V dropped 3 bases and J dropped 12 bases, with 11 bases sitting between them. This CDR3 is 12 amino acids long. CDR3 in amino acids: CASSMGLFELFF. CDR3 coding DNA: TGTGCCAGTAGTATGGGCCTCTTTGAACTGTTTTTT.

The chain recombines TRBV5-4 with TRBJ1-1; D perhaps matches TRBD1 (6 bases). Trimming took off 9 bases at V and 5 bases at J, with 14 bases between the two ends. The CDR3 contains 12 residues. Germline CDR1 is SGHNT and CDR2 is YYREEE (reference sequence). As DNA, the CDR3 is TGTGCCACTACGCAGGGGTATACTGAAGCTTTCTTT. Translation gives CATTQGYTEAFF. Combining the CDR3 with reference TRBV5-4 and TRBJ1-1 gives the whole variable domain ETGVTQSPTHLIKTRGQQVTLRCSSQSGHNTVSWYQQALGQGPQFIFQYYREEENGRGNFPPRFSGLQFPNYSSELNVNALELDDSALYLCATTQGYTEAFFGQGTRLTVV.

V is TRBV13 and J is TRBJ2-5, with TRBD2 identical over 9 bases. The V and J ends lost 4 bases and 4 bases, in that order; junction bases with no gene match: 7. Germline values: CDR1 PRHDT, CDR2 FYEKMQ (reference sequence). The CDR3 covers 15 residues. The CDR3 DNA is TGTGCCAGCAGCTGGCAAGCGGGGGGAGGAGAGACCCAGTACTTC. Its protein is CASSWQAGGGETQYF.

The chain links TRBV7-6 to TRBJ2-5; D is uncertain. The CDR3 contains 15 residues. Germline V CDR1 and CDR2: SGHVS, FNYEAQ. The ends were cut back, 8 bases at V and 9 bases at J, with 25 bases in the middle. The CDR3 is CASSPLLGIERPQYF. In nucleotides, the CDR3 is TGTGCCAGCTCCCCTCTGCTTGGGATAGAGAGACCCCAGTACTTC.

The rearrangement uses TRBV10-3 and TRBJ2-7; D remains unclear. Looked up from germline, CDR1 is ENHRY and CDR2 is SYGVKD. The CDR3 sequence is 13 residues long. V was cut by 4 bases and J by 2 bases, with 9 bases left in between. CDR3: CAISGPQTYEQYF. The DNA for the CDR3 is TGTGCCATCAGTGGGCCCCAGACCTACGAGCAGTACTTC.

This rearrangement joins TRBV27 to TRBJ2-3; D gene ambiguous. The CDR3 runs to 16 residues. Germline V gene sequence: CDR1 MNHEY, CDR2 SMNVEV (reference sequence). V gave up 7 bases and J gave up 1 base, with 18 bases separating them. CDR3 nucleotides: TGTGCCAGCACCGCAGGAGACGTTCCGGGCACAGATACGCAGTATTTT. This sequence encodes CASTAGDVPGTDTQYF.

This clone was detected many times. This rearrangement joins TRBV25-1 to TRBJ2-6; D may be TRBD2 (6 bases). V shed 1 base and J shed 6 bases, with 7 bases lying between them. The CDR3 is 14 residues long. Per germline, CDR1 MGHDK and CDR2 SYGVNS. The CDR3 region is CASSESGEANVLTF. The CDR3 DNA reads TGTGCCAGCAGTGAATCGGGGGAGGCCAACGTCCTGACTTTC.

V gene TRBV30 combines with J gene TRBJ2-7, with D possibly matching TRBD1 (6 bases). Trimming removed 3 bases from V and 1 base from J, with 16 bases in between. The germline CDR1 and CDR2 sequences are GTSNPN and SVGIG (reference sequence). The CDR3 extends over 15 amino acids. CDR3 sequence: CAWSEDRYASYEQYF. CDR3 DNA sequence: TGTGCCTGGAGCGAAGACAGGTACGCGTCCTACGAGCAGTACTTC.

The V gene is TRBV9, the J gene TRBJ2-7; D unclear. Germline CDR1 and CDR2: SGDLS and YYNGEE. The germline V and J ends were trimmed by 3 bases and 0 bases, with 10 bases remaining between them. The CDR3 runs to 14 residues. CDR3 sequence reads: CASSGGLSSYEQYF. The CDR3, as DNA: TGTGCCAGCAGCGGTGGGTTATCCTCCTACGAGCAGTACTTC.

The gene calls are TRBV7-2 and TRBJ2-7, with D perhaps being TRBD1 or TRBD2 (5 bases each). The ends were cut back, 7 bases at V and 2 bases at J, with 15 bases in the middle. This CDR3 spans 14 amino acids. The germline gives CDR1 SGHTA, CDR2 FQGNSA. DNA of the CDR3: TGTGCCAGCACTCTTGGGACCGAACCCTACGAGCAGTACTTC. Amino acids: CASTLGTEPYEQYF. The full variable domain, with the rest looked up from reference TRBV7-2 and TRBJ2-7, is GAGVSQSPSNKVTEKGKDVELRCDPISGHTALYWYRQSLGQGLEFLIYFQGNSAPDKSGLPSDRFSAERTGGSVSTLTIQRTQQEDSAVYLCASTLGTEPYEQYFGPGTRLTVT.

The CDR3 DNA reads as TGTGCCAGCAGCTCACGAGGGGTTAACGAGCAGTACTTC. Translating it yields CASSSRGVNEQYF. The chain is built from TRBV6-5 and TRBJ2-7; D may be TRBD1 or TRBD2 (5 bases each). This CDR3 has 13 residues. The germline CDR1 and CDR2 sequences are MNHEY and SVGAGI. Trimming removed 6 bases at V and 5 bases at J, with 14 bases between.

The V and J genes are TRBV27 and TRBJ1-5; 7 nucleotides align to TRBD1. This CDR3 region has 15 residues. CDR1 and CDR2 (germline): MNHEY, SMNVEV (reference sequence). With V trimmed by 4 bases and J by 4 bases, 7 bases remained unmatched. The CDR3 is CASSSNLRGNQPQHF. In DNA, the CDR3 is TGTGCCAGCAGTTCGAACCTCAGGGGGAATCAGCCCCAGCATTTT.

This clone was recorded only once. This sequence joins TRBV9 and TRBJ2-7, with a possible D match to TRBD2 (5 bases). Germline assignment: CDR1 SGDLS and CDR2 YYNGEE. V was cut by 0 bases and J by 5 bases, with 15 bases left in between. The CDR3 totals 15 residues. The CDR3 protein is CASSVAGIGFNEQYF. The CDR3, as DNA: TGTGCCAGCAGCGTAGCCGGGATTGGTTTTAACGAGCAGTACTTC.

The chain is built from TRBV5-1 and TRBJ2-3; 7 bases are a match to TRBD1. V shed 5 bases and J 3 bases; nucleotides not matched to a gene: 12. The CDR3 extends over 16 amino acids. Per the germline V gene, CDR1 is SGHRS and CDR2 is YFSETQ. CDR3 sequence reads: CASSPRGLEGTDTQYF. CDR3 DNA sequence: TGCGCCAGCAGTCCGAGGGGGCTCGAAGGGACAGATACGCAGTATTTT.

This chain links TRBV4-1 with TRBJ2-1; 9 bases line up with TRBD2. CDR1 is MGHRA and CDR2 is YSYEKL in the germline V gene. After removal of 1 base from V and 4 bases from J, the junction contained 2 bases not matched to a gene. The CDR3 extends over 15 amino acids. This chain's CDR3 is CASSQASGVYNEQFF. For the CDR3, the DNA is TGCGCCAGCAGCCAAGCTAGCGGGGTATACAATGAGCAGTTCTTC.

The CDR3 nucleotides are TGTGCCAGCAGCTTAGAGACTAGCGTGACCTACGAGCAGTACTTC. Translating gives CASSLETSVTYEQYF. The genes are TRBV7-9 and TRBJ2-7, with 8 bases aligning to TRBD2. CDR1 is SEHNR and CDR2 is FQNEAQ in the germline V gene (reference sequence). V lost 1 base and J lost 2; bases outside the gene matches: 4. The CDR3 contains 15 residues.